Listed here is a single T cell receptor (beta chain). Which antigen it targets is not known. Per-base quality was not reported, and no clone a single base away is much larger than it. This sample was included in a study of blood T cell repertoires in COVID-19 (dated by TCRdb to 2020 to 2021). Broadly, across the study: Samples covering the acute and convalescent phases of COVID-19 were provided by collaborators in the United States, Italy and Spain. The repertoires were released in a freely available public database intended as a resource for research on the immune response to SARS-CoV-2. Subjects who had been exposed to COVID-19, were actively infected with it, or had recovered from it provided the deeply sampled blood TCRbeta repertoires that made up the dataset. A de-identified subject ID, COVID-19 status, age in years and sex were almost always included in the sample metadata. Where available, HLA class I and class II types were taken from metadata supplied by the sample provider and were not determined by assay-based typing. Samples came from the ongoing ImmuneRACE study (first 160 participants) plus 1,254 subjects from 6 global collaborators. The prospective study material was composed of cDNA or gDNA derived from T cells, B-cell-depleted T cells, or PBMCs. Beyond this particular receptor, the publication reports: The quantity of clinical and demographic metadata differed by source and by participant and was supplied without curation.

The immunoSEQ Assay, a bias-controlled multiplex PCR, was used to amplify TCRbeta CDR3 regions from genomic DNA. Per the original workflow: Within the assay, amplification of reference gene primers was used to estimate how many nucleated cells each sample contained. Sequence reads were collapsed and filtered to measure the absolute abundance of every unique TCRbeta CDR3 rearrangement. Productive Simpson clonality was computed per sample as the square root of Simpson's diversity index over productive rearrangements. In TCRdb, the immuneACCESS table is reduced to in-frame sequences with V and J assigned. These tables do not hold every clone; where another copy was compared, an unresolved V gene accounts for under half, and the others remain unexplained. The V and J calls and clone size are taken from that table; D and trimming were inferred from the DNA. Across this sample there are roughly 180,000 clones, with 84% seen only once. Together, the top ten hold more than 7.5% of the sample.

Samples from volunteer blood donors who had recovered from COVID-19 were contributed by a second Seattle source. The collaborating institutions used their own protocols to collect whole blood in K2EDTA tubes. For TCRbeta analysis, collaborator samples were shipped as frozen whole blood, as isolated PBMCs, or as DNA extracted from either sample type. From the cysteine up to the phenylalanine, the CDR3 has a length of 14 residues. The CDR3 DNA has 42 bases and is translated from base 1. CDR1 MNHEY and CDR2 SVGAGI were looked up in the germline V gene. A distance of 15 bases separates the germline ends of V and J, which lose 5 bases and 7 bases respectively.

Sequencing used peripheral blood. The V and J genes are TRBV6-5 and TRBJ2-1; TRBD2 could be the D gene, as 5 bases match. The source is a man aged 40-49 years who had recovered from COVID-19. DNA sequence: TGTGCCAGCAGTAAAAACAGTGCGGGTAATGAGCAGTTCTTC. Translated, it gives CASSKNSAGNEQFF.